Sequencing of this T cell receptor (beta chain) was carried out in a study of naive and memory T cell subsets. Blood and skin TCR RNA was reverse transcribed with alpha and beta constant primers. Four PCR rounds used nested alpha and beta constant region primers plus the SP2 primer. TCRdb used MiXCR to reprocess the 5' RACE reads, holding one entry per CDR3 protein. The sample holds some 22,000 distinct CDR3 sequences; around 3.9% are singletons and the top ten take over 7.5%. RNA was extracted from roughly 2.6 ml of whole blood of healthy adults. An oligonucleotide containing a UMI was ligated to the 3' end of TCR cDNA. Reverse transcription used DNase-treated unsorted total RNA, aiming for roughly 1 to 1,100 ng. The CDR3 extends over 14 amino acids. Germline assignment: CDR1 LGHNA and CDR2 YNFKEQ. The J segment lost 6 bases and the V segment lost 5 bases, leaving 4 bases of the junction unmatched.

There are many counts of this clonotype. The chain employs TRBV4-2 and TRBJ2-7; 13 positions match TRBD2. The clonotype was recovered from a male donor in good health. The CDR3 nucleotides read TGTGCCAGCAGCTTCCGGACTAGCGGGAGCGAGCAGTACTTC. Protein product: CASSFRTSGSEQYF.